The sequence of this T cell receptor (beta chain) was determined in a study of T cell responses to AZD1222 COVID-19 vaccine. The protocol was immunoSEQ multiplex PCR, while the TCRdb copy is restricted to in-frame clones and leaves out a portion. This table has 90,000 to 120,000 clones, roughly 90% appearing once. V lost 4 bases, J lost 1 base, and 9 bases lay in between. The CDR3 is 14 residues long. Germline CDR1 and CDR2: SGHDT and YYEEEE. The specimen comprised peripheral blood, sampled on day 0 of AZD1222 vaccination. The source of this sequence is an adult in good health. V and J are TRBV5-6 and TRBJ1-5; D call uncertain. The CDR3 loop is CASSEVTSNQPQHF. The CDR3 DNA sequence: TGTGCCAGCAGCGAGGTAACAAGCAATCAGCCCCAGCATTTT.